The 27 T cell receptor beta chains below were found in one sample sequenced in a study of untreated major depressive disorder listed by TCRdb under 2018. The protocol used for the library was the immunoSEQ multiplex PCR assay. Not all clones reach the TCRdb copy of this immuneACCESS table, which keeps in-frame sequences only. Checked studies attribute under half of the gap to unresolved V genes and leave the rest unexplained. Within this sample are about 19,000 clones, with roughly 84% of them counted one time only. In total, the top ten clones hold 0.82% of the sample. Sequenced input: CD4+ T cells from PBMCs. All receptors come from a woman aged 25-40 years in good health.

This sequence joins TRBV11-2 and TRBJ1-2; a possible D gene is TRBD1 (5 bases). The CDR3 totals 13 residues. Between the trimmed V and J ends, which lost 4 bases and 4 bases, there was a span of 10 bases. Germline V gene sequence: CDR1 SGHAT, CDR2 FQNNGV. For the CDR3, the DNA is TGTGCCAGCAGCTCCACAGGACCCTATGGCTACACCTTC. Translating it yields CASSSTGPYGYTF.

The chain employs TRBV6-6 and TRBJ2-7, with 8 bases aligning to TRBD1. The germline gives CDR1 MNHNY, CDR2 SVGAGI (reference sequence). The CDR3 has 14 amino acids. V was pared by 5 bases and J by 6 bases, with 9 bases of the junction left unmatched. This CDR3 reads CASSAHDRGSEQYF. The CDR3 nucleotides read TGTGCCAGCAGTGCACACGACAGGGGATCCGAGCAGTACTTC.

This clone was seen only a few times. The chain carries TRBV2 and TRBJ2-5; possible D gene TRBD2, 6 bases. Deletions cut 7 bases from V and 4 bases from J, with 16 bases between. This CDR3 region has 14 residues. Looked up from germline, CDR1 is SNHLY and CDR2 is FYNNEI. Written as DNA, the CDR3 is TGTGCCAGCACCGCGGAGGGACGCCGAGAGACCCAGTACTTC. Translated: CASTAEGRRETQYF.

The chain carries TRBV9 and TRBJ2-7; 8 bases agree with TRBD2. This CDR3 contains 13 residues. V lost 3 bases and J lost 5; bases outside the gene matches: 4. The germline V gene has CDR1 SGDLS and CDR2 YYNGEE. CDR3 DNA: TGTGCCAGCAGCGAGGCAGCGGGAGACGAGCAGTACTTC. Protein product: CASSEAAGDEQYF.

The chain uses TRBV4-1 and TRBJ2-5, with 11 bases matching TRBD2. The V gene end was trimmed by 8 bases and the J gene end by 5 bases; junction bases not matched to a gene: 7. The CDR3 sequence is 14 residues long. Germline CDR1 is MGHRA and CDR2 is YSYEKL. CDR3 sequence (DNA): TGCGCCAGCGGGCGACTAGCGGGACTGGAGACCCAGTACTTC. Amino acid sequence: CASGRLAGLETQYF.

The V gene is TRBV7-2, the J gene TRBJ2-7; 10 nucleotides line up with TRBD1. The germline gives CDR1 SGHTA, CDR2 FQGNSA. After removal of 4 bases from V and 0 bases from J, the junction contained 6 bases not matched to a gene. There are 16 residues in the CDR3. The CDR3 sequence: CASSWTGTGASYEQYF. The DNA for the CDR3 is TGTGCCAGCAGCTGGACCGGGACAGGGGCCTCCTACGAGCAGTACTTC.

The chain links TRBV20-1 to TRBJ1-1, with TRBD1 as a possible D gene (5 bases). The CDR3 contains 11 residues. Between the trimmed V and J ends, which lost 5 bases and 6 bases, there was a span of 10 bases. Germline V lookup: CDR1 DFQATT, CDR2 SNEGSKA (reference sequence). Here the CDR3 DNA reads TGCAGTGCTCCTCGGGGGTCTGAAGCTTTCTTT. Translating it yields CSAPRGSEAFF.

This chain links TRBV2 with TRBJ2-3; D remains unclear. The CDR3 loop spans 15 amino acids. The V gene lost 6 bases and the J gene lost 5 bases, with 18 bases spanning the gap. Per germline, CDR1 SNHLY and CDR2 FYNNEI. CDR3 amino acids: CASRDPIVFGDTQYF. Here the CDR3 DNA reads TGTGCCAGCAGGGACCCTATAGTTTTTGGAGATACGCAGTATTTT. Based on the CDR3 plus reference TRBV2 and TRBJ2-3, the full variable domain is EPEVTQTPSHQVTQMGQEVILRCVPISNHLYFYWYRQILGQKVEFLVSFYNNEISEKSEIFDDQFSVERPDGSNFTLKIRSTKLEDSAMYFCASRDPIVFGDTQYFGPGTRLTVL.

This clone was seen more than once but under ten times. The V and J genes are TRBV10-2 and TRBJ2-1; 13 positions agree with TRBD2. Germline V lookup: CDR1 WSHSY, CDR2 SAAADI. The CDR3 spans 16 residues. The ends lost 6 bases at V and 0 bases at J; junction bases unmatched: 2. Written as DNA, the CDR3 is TGCGCCAGCAGACTAGCGGGAGGGAGCTCCTACAATGAGCAGTTCTTC. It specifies CASRLAGGSSYNEQFF.

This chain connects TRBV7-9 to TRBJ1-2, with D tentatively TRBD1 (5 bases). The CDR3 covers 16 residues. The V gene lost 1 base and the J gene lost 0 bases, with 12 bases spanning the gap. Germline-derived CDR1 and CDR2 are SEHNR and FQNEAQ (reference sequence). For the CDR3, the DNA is TGTGCCAGCAGCTTAGTATCGGGGACTACTAACTATGGCTACACCTTC. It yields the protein CASSLVSGTTNYGYTF.

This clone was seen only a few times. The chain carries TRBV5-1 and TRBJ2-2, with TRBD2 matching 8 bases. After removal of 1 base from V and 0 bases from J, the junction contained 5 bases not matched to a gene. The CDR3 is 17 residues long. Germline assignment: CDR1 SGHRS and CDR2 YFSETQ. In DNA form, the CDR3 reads TGCGCCAGCAGCTTGTTCGCGGGACTAGCGAACACCGGGGAGCTGTTTTTT. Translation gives CASSLFAGLANTGELFF.

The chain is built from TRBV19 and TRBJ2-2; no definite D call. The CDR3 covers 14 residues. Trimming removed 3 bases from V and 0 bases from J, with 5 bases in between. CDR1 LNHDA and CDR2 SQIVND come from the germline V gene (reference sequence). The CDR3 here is CASSISPNTGELFF. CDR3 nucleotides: TGTGCCAGTAGTATCTCCCCGAACACCGGGGAGCTGTTTTTT.

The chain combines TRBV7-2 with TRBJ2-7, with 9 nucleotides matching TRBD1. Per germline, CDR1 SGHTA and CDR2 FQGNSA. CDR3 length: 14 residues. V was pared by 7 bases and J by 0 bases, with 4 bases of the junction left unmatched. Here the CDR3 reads CASTLTGGSYEQYF. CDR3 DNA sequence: TGTGCCAGCACCCTGACAGGGGGCTCCTACGAGCAGTACTTC.

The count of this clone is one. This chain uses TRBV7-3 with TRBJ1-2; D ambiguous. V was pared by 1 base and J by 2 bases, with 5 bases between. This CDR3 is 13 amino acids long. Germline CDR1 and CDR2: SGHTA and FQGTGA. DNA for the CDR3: TGTGCCAGCAGCTTAAGACGGAACTATGGCTACACCTTC. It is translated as CASSLRRNYGYTF.

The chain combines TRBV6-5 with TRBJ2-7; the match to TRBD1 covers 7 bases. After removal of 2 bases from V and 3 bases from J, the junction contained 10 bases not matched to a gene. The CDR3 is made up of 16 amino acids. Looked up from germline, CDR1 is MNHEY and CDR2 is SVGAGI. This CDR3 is CASSYEVGQPSYEQYF. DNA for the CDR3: TGTGCCAGCAGTTACGAGGTGGGACAGCCGAGCTACGAGCAGTACTTC.

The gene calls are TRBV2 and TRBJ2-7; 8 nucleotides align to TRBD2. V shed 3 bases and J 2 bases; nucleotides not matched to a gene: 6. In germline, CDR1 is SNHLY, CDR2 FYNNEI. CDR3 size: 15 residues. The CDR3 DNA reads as TGTGCCAGCAGTGATGGCGGGAGGCCGACCTACGAGCAGTACTTC. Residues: CASSDGGRPTYEQYF.

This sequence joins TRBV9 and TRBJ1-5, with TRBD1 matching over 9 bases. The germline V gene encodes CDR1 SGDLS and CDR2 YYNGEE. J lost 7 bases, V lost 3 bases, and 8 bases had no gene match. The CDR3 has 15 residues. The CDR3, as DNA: TGTGCCAGCAGCGCCGGACAGGGGTCACACCAGCCCCAGCATTTT. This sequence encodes CASSAGQGSHQPQHF.

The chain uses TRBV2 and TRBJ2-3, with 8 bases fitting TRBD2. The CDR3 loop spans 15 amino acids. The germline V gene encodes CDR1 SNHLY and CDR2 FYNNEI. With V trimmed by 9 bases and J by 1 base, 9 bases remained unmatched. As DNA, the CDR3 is TGTGCCAGTACTCGACTAGCGTCACGCACAGATACGCAGTATTTT. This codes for CASTRLASRTDTQYF.

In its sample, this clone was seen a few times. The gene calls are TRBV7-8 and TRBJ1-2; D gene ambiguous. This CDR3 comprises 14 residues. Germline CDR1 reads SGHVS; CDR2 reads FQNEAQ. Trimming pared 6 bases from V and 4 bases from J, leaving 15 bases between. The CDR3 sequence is CASRKRPEGYGYTF. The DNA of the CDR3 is TGTGCCAGCAGAAAGCGCCCGGAGGGCTATGGCTACACCTTC. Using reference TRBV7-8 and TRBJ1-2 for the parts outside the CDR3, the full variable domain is GAGVSQSPRYKVAKRGQDVALRCDPISGHVSLFWYQQALGQGPEFLTYFQNEAQLDKSGLPSDRFFAERPEGSVSTLKIQRTQQEDSAVYLCASRKRPEGYGYTFGSGTRLTVV.

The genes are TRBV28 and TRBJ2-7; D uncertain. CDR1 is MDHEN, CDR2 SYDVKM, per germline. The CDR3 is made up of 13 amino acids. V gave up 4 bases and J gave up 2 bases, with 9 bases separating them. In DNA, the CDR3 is TGTGCCAGCAGTTCCAGAGGAACCTACGAGCAGTACTTC. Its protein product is CASSSRGTYEQYF.

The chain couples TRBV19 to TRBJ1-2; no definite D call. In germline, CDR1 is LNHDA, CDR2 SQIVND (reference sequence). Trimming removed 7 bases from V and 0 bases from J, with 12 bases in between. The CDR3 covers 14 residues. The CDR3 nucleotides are TGTGCCAGTACTTACTTCGCGACTAACTATGGCTACACCTTC. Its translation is CASTYFATNYGYTF.

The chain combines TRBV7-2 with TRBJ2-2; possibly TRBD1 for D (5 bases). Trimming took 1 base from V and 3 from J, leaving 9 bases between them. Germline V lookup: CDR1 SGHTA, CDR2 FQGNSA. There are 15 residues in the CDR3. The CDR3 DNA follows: TGTGCCAGCAGCTTAGACAGGACCTACACCGGGGAGCTGTTTTTT. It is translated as CASSLDRTYTGELFF.

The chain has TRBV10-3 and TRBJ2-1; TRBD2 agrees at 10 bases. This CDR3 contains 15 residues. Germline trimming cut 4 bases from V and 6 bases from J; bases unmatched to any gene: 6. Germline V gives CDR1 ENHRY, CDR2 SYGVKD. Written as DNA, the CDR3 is TGTGCCATCAGTGCGGTAGCGGGGGGTGGCAATGAGCAGTTCTTC. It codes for CAISAVAGGGNEQFF.

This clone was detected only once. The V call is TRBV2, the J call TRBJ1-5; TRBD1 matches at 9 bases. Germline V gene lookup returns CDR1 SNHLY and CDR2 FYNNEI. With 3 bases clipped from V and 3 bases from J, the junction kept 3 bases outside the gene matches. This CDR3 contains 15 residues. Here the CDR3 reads CASSEDRGDNQPQHF. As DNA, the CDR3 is TGTGCCAGCAGTGAGGACAGGGGAGACAATCAGCCCCAGCATTTT.

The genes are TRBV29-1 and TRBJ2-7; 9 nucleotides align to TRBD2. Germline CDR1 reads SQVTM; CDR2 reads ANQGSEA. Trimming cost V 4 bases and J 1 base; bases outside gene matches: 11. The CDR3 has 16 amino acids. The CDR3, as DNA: TGCAGCGTTGGAGGGTCCGCTAGCGGGGCTTCCTACGAGCAGTACTTC. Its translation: CSVGGSASGASYEQYF.

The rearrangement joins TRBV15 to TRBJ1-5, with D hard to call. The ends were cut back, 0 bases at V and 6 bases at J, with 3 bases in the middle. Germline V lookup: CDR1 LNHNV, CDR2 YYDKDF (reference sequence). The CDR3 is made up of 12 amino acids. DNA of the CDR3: TGTGCCACCAGCAGAGATAGTCAGCCCCAGCATTTT. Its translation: CATSRDSQPQHF. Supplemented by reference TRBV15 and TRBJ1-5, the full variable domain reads DAMVIQNPRYQVTQFGKPVTLSCSQTLNHNVMYWYQQKSSQAPKLLFHYYDKDFNNEADTPDNFQSRRPNTSFCFLDIRSPGLGDTAMYLCATSRDSQPQHFGDGTRLSIL.

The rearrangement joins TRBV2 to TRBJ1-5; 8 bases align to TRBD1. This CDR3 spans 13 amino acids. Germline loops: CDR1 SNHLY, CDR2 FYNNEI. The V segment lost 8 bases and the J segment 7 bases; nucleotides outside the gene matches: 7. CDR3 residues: CASRTRQGQPQHF. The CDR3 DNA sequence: TGTGCCAGCCGAACACGACAGGGGCAGCCCCAGCATTTT.